The clone carrying this T cell receptor (beta chain) appeared a single time. J gave up 6 bases and V 5 bases, and 10 bases lay outside the gene matches. Germline values: CDR1 SEHNR, CDR2 FQNEAQ (reference sequence). The CDR3 totals 16 residues. Seattle's enrolled individuals joined amid active infection and were then monitored longitudinally. This entry belongs to a study of blood T cell repertoires in COVID-19. Overall study context: Sites in the United States, Italy and Spain provided acute and convalescent COVID-19 samples. PBMCs, B-cell-depleted T cells, or T cells provided the cDNA or gDNA that made up the material.

Per the original methods: Amplification with reference gene primers provided the estimates of nucleated cell counts. Data came from immunoSEQ multiplex PCR; TCRdb stores just in-frame clones and leaves some out. V and J calls and clone size follow that table, whereas D and trimming were derived from the DNA. The sample holds under 450,000 clones, 75% to 90% seen once. J is TRBJ2-3 and V is TRBV7-9, with 11 bases that match TRBD2. The sequenced sample was peripheral blood. The sequence derives from a woman aged 55 to 70 with COVID-19, enrolled during active disease. The CDR3 DNA sequence: TGTGCCAGCAGCGACTTCACTAGCGGGGGTGAGGATACGCAGTATTTT. Translated, it gives CASSDFTSGGEDTQYF.